Below are 25 T cell receptor beta chains sequenced from a single sample in a study of response to subunit inactivated influenza vaccine. TCRdb re-derived calls from the RT-PCR reads in MiXCR, one entry per CDR3 protein. The sample includes around 580,000 distinct CDR3 sequences, approximately 10% of them seen just once. Sample: PBMCs from blood, taken on the day of vaccination. The receptor set was obtained from a man between 50 and 59 years old who received an inactivated influenza vaccine.

The chain employs TRBV19 and TRBJ2-1; no clear D. Germline CDR1 reads LNHDA; CDR2 reads SQIVND (reference sequence). Deletions cut 8 bases from V and 0 bases from J, with 11 bases between. The CDR3 length is 14 residues. CDR3 amino acids: CASALSSSYNEQFF. In DNA form, the CDR3 reads TGTGCCAGTGCTTTGTCGAGCTCCTACAATGAGCAGTTCTTC. Complete variable domain (other parts from reference TRBV19 and TRBJ2-1): DGGITQSPKYLFRKEGQNVTLSCEQNLNHDAMYWYRQDPGQGLRLIYYSQIVNDFQKGDIAEGYSVSREKKESFPLTVTSAQKNPTAFYLCASALSSSYNEQFFGPGTRLTVL.

This clonotype is a singleton in its sample. A junction end diverges from the germline sequence, so it may reflect a read error. The chain combines TRBV11-1 with TRBJ1-5, with TRBD1 matching over 9 bases. The CDR3 is made up of 18 amino acids. Germline V gene sequence: CDR1 SGHAT, CDR2 FQDESV (reference sequence). CDR3 nucleotides: TGTGCCAGCAGCCTTGGACAGGGGCGATTTTATAGCTATCAGCCCCAGCATTTT. Residues: CASSLGQGRFYSYQPQHF.

This clonotype was detected only a few times. The V gene is TRBV7-2, the J gene TRBJ2-3; D possibly matches TRBD1 or TRBD2 (6 bases each). Trimming stripped 8 bases from V and 0 bases from J, with 18 bases between. Per the germline V gene, CDR1 is SGHTA and CDR2 is FQGNSA. CDR3 size: 16 residues. The CDR3 reads CASRQLGAGSTDTQYF. The CDR3 nucleotides are TGTGCCAGCCGCCAGCTGGGGGCGGGAAGCACAGATACGCAGTATTTT.

This chain uses TRBV7-2 with TRBJ2-7; D possibly corresponds to TRBD2 (5 bases). V lost 5 bases to trimming and J lost 4 bases, with 12 bases between them. The germline CDR1 and CDR2 sequences are SGHTA and FQGNSA. This CDR3 region has 13 residues. The CDR3 bases are TGTGCCAGCAGCCCGCGGGTGAGTTACGAGCAGTACTTC. This gives the protein CASSPRVSYEQYF.

The sample holds many counts of this clonotype. The V gene is TRBV6-2 or TRBV6-3, the J gene TRBJ1-5; tentatively, D is TRBD1 (5 bases). V was clipped by 6 bases and J by 0 bases, with 18 bases between them. Germline lookup yields CDR1 MNHEY and CDR2 SVGEGT. This CDR3 is built from 17 residues. The CDR3 region has the DNA TGTGCCAGCAGAGTAAACGTCCAGGGACTTAGCAATCAGCCCCAGCATTTT. This codes for CASRVNVQGLSNQPQHF.

This rearrangement joins TRBV27 to TRBJ2-1; 8 nucleotides agree with TRBD2. With 3 bases clipped from V and 8 bases from J, the junction kept 9 bases outside the gene matches. The V gene's germline CDR1 is MNHEY and CDR2 SMNVEV (reference sequence). This CDR3 spans 15 amino acids. The CDR3 DNA is TGTGCCAGCAGTTTTAGGTTTGGACTAGCCGATGAGCAGTTCTTC. Its translation: CASSFRFGLADEQFF.

In its sample, this clonotype was seen many times. The chain's CDR3 is CASSWGPANSPLHF. For the CDR3, the DNA is TGTGCCAGCAGTTGGGGGCCAGCTAATTCACCCCTCCACTTT. The chain carries TRBV12-3 or TRBV12-4 and TRBJ1-6, with TRBD1 as a possible D gene (6 bases). Between the trimmed V and J ends, which lost 4 bases and 6 bases, there was a span of 10 bases. The CDR3 sequence is 14 residues long.

The rearrangement uses TRBV6-5 and TRBJ1-5; D not certain. The germline gives CDR1 MNHEY, CDR2 SVGAGI. The V end was cut by 2 bases, the J end by 1 base, with 6 bases between. The CDR3 runs to 14 residues. The CDR3 nucleotides are TGTGCCAGCAGTTACGTGGGAAGCAATCAGCCCCAGCATTTT. This gives the protein CASSYVGSNQPQHF.

The table lists this clonotype with many counts. This chain links TRBV5-1 with TRBJ1-1; D unclear. The CDR3 extends over 14 amino acids. CDR1 SGHRS and CDR2 YFSETQ come from the germline V gene. V lost 3 bases to trimming and J lost 5 bases, with 14 bases between them. As DNA, the CDR3 is TGCGCCAGCAGCTCCGACACGGGCGAGACTGAAGCTTTCTTT. Translated: CASSSDTGETEAFF.

This clonotype was picked up a small number of times. V gene TRBV5-1 combines with J gene TRBJ1-1; no clear D. V shed 4 bases and J shed 6 bases, with 16 bases lying between them. CDR1 and CDR2 (germline): SGHRS, YFSETQ. The CDR3 covers 14 residues. CDR3 coding DNA: TGCGCCAGCAGCCCTGGTGGAGGTATCGCTGAAGCTTTCTTT. Residues: CASSPGGGIAEAFF.

The V gene is TRBV5-6, the J gene TRBJ2-1, with 7 bases lining up with TRBD2. This CDR3 is built from 14 residues. V was clipped by 1 base and J by 5 bases; unmatched bases: 3. Germline V lookup: CDR1 SGHDT, CDR2 YYEEEE. Written as DNA, the CDR3 is TGTGCCAGCAGCTTGATTAGCGGGCACAATGAGCAGTTCTTC. This translates into CASSLISGHNEQFF.

Turning to this clonotype: A junction boundary mismatches the germline segment, possibly from a read error. The genes are TRBV9 and TRBJ2-3, with D possibly being TRBD2 (5 bases). Germline assignment: CDR1 SGDLS and CDR2 YYNGEE. The CDR3 is made up of 16 amino acids. This CDR3 is CASRVEGGSNTDTQYF. In nucleotides, the CDR3 is TGTGCCAGCAGGGTAGAAGGCGGGTCTAATACAGATACGCAGTATTTT. Variable domain in full (rest from reference TRBV9 and TRBJ2-3): DSGVTQTPKHLITATGQRVTLRCSPRSGDLSVYWYQQSLDQGLQFLIQYYNGEERAKGNILERFSAQQFPDLHSELNLSSLELGDSALYFCASRVEGGSNTDTQYFGPGTRLTVL.

This chain uses TRBV12-3 or TRBV12-4 with TRBJ1-2; D may be TRBD1 (6 bases). V gave up 7 bases and J gave up 5 bases, with 14 bases separating them. This CDR3 comprises 13 residues. CDR3 nucleotide sequence: TGTGCCAGCAAAATGGACAGTTCTTATGGCTACACCTTC. Protein product: CASKMDSSYGYTF.

The V and J genes are TRBV30 and TRBJ2-1; D may be TRBD2 (5 bases). CDR1 and CDR2 (germline): GTSNPN, SVGIG (reference sequence). This CDR3 is 13 amino acids long. Trimming took 0 bases from V and 7 from J, leaving 10 bases between them. CDR3 loop: CAWSVSWENEQFF. Written as DNA, the CDR3 is TGTGCCTGGAGTGTAAGTTGGGAGAATGAGCAGTTCTTC. The complete variable domain, with remaining parts taken from reference TRBV30 and TRBJ2-1, reads SQTIHQWPATLVQPVGSPLSLECTVEGTSNPNLYWYRQAAGRGLQLLFYSVGIGQISSEVPQNLSASRPQDRQFILSSKKLLLSDSGFYLCAWSVSWENEQFFGPGTRLTVL.

The V call is TRBV20-1, the J call TRBJ1-3; no clear D gene. CDR1 DFQATT and CDR2 SNEGSKA come from the germline V gene (reference sequence). The CDR3 is 13 residues long. V gave up 1 base and J gave up 4 bases, with 8 bases separating them. The CDR3 sequence is CSARVSAGNTIYF. For the CDR3, the DNA is TGCAGTGCTAGAGTCAGTGCCGGAAACACCATATATTTT.

The table lists this clonotype with many counts. The genes are TRBV20-1 and TRBJ2-5, with 7 bases lining up with TRBD2. Trimming at V came to 4 bases and at J to 4 bases, leaving 6 bases not matched to a gene. Germline CDR1 reads DFQATT; CDR2 reads SNEGSKA (reference sequence). The CDR3 length is 13 residues. The CDR3 region has the DNA TGCAGTGCTAAACGACTAGCAGGAGAGACCCAGTACTTC. It yields the protein CSAKRLAGETQYF.

This clonotype was recorded a few times. CDR3 loop: CASSQAEGEQYF. The CDR3 coding sequence is TGTGCCAGCAGCCAAGCCGAAGGCGAGCAGTACTTC. The gene calls are TRBV14 and TRBJ2-7, with unresolved D. CDR3 length: 12 residues. CDR1 SGHDN and CDR2 FVKESK come from the germline V gene. The germline V and J ends were trimmed by 1 base and 6 bases, with 7 bases remaining between them.

V usage is TRBV5-1 and J usage is TRBJ2-7; weak D call: TRBD1 (5 bases). Germline lookup yields CDR1 SGHRS and CDR2 YFSETQ. Trimming shortened V by 4 bases and J by 1 base, and 15 bases separated the two germline ends. The CDR3 is made up of 15 amino acids. The CDR3 coding sequence is TGCGCCAGCAGCATCCGACAGAGGCTATCCTACGAGCAGTACTTC. Amino acids: CASSIRQRLSYEQYF.

With regard to this clonotype: This sequence may be a read error, since a much larger clone differs from it by one base. The chain is built from TRBV28 and TRBJ2-3, with TRBD1 identical over 8 bases. Germline V lookup: CDR1 MDHEN, CDR2 SYDVKM. The CDR3 spans 16 residues. V lost 6 bases to trimming and J lost 4 bases; unmatched junction nucleotides: 12. As DNA, the CDR3 is TGTGCCAGCAGATTACCAGGACAGGGAGGCCCAGATACGCAGTATTTT. Translating gives CASRLPGQGGPDTQYF.

The J gene is TRBJ1-2, the V gene TRBV21-1; TRBD1 is the table's D call, not checked against the DNA. TRBV21-1 is a known pseudogene. This CDR3 spans 12 amino acids. DNA of the CDR3: TGTGCCAGCAGCCTCCTCGGGACCCCCCACACCTTC. Its translation: CASSLLGTPHTF.

The chain combines TRBV11-2 with TRBJ2-3; TRBD2 agrees at 13 bases. The V and J ends lost 4 bases and 4 bases, in that order; junction bases with no gene match: 5. The V gene's germline CDR1 is SGHAT and CDR2 FQNNGV. The CDR3 covers 16 residues. Here the CDR3 DNA reads TGTGCCAGCAGCTATACTAGCGGGGGGGCCCCAGATACGCAGTATTTT. This sequence encodes CASSYTSGGAPDTQYF.

The chain uses TRBV4-3 and TRBJ1-2; no reliable D call. The CDR3 is 16 amino acids. Germline lookup yields CDR1 LGHNA and CDR2 YSLEER. V shed 1 base and J shed 0 bases, with 12 bases lying between them. The CDR3 region is CASSQVIGSSNYGYTF. The CDR3 nucleotides read TGCGCCAGCAGCCAAGTAATCGGGAGTTCTAACTATGGCTACACCTTC.

The sample holds a few counts of this clonotype. This chain joins TRBV4-1 and TRBJ1-2; 10 bases match TRBD1. The CDR3 consists of 16 residues. With 3 bases clipped from V and 3 bases from J, the junction kept 7 bases outside the gene matches. Germline V CDR1 and CDR2: MGHRA, YSYEKL. In DNA form, the CDR3 reads TGCGCCAGCAGCCATCGACAGGGGGCAGAGGACTATGGCTACACCTTC. Its translation is CASSHRQGAEDYGYTF.

The rearrangement links TRBV14 to TRBJ2-5; the D gene is possibly TRBD1 (5 bases). Trimming shortened V by 3 bases and J by 2 bases, and 10 bases separated the two germline ends. Germline V lookup: CDR1 SGHDN, CDR2 FVKESK. The CDR3 consists of 14 residues. CDR3 coding DNA: TGTGCCAGCAGCCAGTTTCAGGGTCAAGAGACCCAGTACTTC. Amino acids: CASSQFQGQETQYF.

V and J are TRBV12-3 or TRBV12-4 and TRBJ1-4; D possibly corresponds to TRBD1 (6 bases). This CDR3 has 15 amino acids. Trimming shortened V by 8 bases and J by 13 bases, and 26 bases separated the two germline ends. The CDR3 sequence is CASCPEGGVAGRLFF. For the CDR3, the DNA is TGTGCCAGCTGCCCTGAGGGGGGGGTGGCTGGAAGACTGTTTTTT.